The present entry profiles one T cell receptor beta chain with its context. Primers: 60 Vbeta forward and 13 Jbeta reverse. Profiling relied on immunoSEQ multiplex PCR, and the TCRdb table lists in-frame clones only, not all of them. The sample holds about 170,000 clones, approximately 72% seen once. This record comes from a study of cytomegalovirus exposure and HLA in healthy donors. The CDR3 consists of 12 residues. The germline CDR1 and CDR2 sequences are SEHNR and FQNEAQ (reference sequence). The V end lost 5 bases, the J end lost 4 bases, and 6 bases lay between the germline ends. The clonotype was recovered from a man aged 40-49 years in good health and CMV-seropositive. Input material: PBMCs. The rearrangement joins TRBV7-9 to TRBJ1-3; D not resolved. As DNA, the CDR3 is TGTGCCAGCAGCCCCGTAGGAAACACCATATATTTT. This gives the protein CASSPVGNTIYF.